This TCR beta chain was sequenced during a study of circulating and synovial CD4+ cells in juvenile arthritis. Patients with active juvenile idiopathic arthritis donated these samples. J lost 6 bases, V lost 3 bases, and 10 bases had no gene match. CDR1 is LNHDA and CDR2 is SQIVND in the germline V gene (reference sequence). This CDR3 spans 17 amino acids. TCRdb's table, derived via immunoSEQ multiplex PCR, lists solely in-frame clones and lacks some. The sample comprises 30,000 to 40,000 clones, over 90% of which are singletons, and about 0.68% rests with the top ten. This receptor was obtained from a human donor with juvenile idiopathic arthritis. The chain uses TRBV19 and TRBJ2-3; 12 nucleotides match TRBD2. The sample was CD4+ T cells from blood. The CDR3 DNA sequence: TGTGCCAGTAGTATTGGGTCTAGCGGGGGGGCAGCGGATACGCAGTATTTT. Translation: CASSIGSSGGAADTQYF.